Below, one T cell receptor beta chain is given with its context. Its specificity is unknown. The data derive from a study of cytomegalovirus exposure and HLA in healthy donors. General study results and limits: Researchers catalogued over 150 TCR beta chains as cytomegalovirus-associated. Reports indicated that the classifier achieved high specificity and sensitivity in diagnosing cytomegalovirus status. Specific recognition of CMV antigens was confirmed in vitro for a few chains (all CMV-associated).

From the 120-subject validation cohort, which was separate from the approximately 670-subject first cohort, the donors were drawn. TCRdb's table, derived via immunoSEQ multiplex PCR, lists solely in-frame clones and lacks some. The profile shows roughly 100,000 clones, around 83% of them singletons. This CDR3 has 12 residues. Germline V lookup: CDR1 MNHEY, CDR2 SMNVEV (reference sequence). V lost 10 bases to trimming and J lost 5 bases, with 14 bases between them. The sample was PBMCs. The J gene is TRBJ2-5, the V gene TRBV27; D is ambiguous. The origin of this receptor is a woman in her late teens or twenties in good health and CMV-seropositive. DNA of the CDR3: TGTGCCATCACCCCCACGAGGGAGACCCAGTACTTC. It codes for CAITPTRETQYF.